Here is one TCR beta chain with its context. Its antigen remains unidentified. Qualities for individual bases were not recorded, and no much larger clone is one base off. This sample was taken from a study of cytomegalovirus exposure and HLA in healthy donors (dated by TCRdb to 2017 to 2019). A note on the overall study: The approximately 710 repertoires of the first cohort and the roughly 120 validation repertoires were produced on the same platform, according to a later analysis. The study aimed to test whether cataloging public T cell receptors could reveal signatures of past pathogen exposure. Along with the roughly 670-subject first cohort, a separate validation cohort of over a hundred different subjects was used. The study combined high-throughput TCR immunosequencing, statistical association of individual TCRs with disease status, and machine learning to predict cytomegalovirus infection status. The study at large found these results: The validation cohort had no HLA typing available for a later analysis, so co-occurrence within that cohort was assessed over all 120 or so repertoires. The authors suggested that the approach could potentially be generalized to other disease states and immunological phenotypes. In vitro tests confirmed that a few of the cytomegalovirus-associated TCR beta chains recognize cytomegalovirus antigens. Most TCR sequences were observed very rarely across donors, whereas some public TCRs were present in many individuals. The classifier was reported to diagnose cytomegalovirus status with high specificity and sensitivity in both the original and validation cohorts. In a later analysis, TCRs clustered in the first cohort were found to also tend to co-occur in the roughly 120 validation repertoires, with 94% of cluster scores above 0. A total of about 180 TCR beta chains were listed by the study as associated with cytomegalovirus.

CDR1 MNHNY and CDR2 SVGAGI are derived from the germline V gene (reference sequence). V lost 7 bases and J lost 4 bases, and the count of bases not matched to a germline gene is 10. The CDR3 has 15 amino acids, counting the end cysteine and phenylalanine. Just the 45-base CDR3 DNA is kept, in frame starting at base 1. The donors belonged to the validation cohort of over a hundred subjects, which was separate from the 666-subject first cohort. The library was obtained by the immunoSEQ multiplex PCR assay. The authors processed their data as follows. To diagnose cytomegalovirus status from the catalog of TCR beta chain sequences, a statistical classification framework was built. TCRdb took this table from immuneACCESS and kept in-frame rearrangements with V and J called. Such tables lack part of the clones; where checked against another copy, unresolved V genes explain under half of the gap, and the rest is unexplained. V, J and clone size are taken as reported in that table, and D and trimming were inferred from the DNA itself. The sample includes some 160,000 clones, with 88% observed a single time. The ten top clones hold 2.5% to 3.5% of the sample.

Sample: PBMCs. Recombination joined TRBV6-6 with TRBJ1-3, with TRBD1 matching 7 junction bases. The receptor's source is a man younger than 35 in good health and CMV-seronegative. The DNA reads as follows: TGTGCCAGCATTGACGTAGGGGGCCAAGGAAACACCATATATTTT. This encodes CASIDVGGQGNTIYF.